Shown below are 9 T cell receptor beta chains from a single sample sequenced in a study of blood T cell repertoires in COVID-19. Method: immunoSEQ multiplex PCR; TCRdb's copy keeps in-frame clones and lacks some. The sample shows a few hundred thousand clones, 70% to 85% of them seen only once. Material for sequencing was PBMCs or T cells enriched from blood (not recorded which). The receptors originated from a woman aged 35 to 49 with acute COVID-19.

The V gene is TRBV4-1, the J gene TRBJ1-1; 7 positions match TRBD1. The CDR3 runs 15 residues. CDR1 MGHRA and CDR2 YSYEKL come from the germline V gene. V trimming: 0 bases; J trimming: 5 bases; junction bases outside the gene matches: 6. This CDR3 reads CASSQDSLRGTEAFF. DNA of the CDR3: TGCGCCAGCAGCCAAGATAGTCTCAGGGGGACTGAAGCTTTCTTT.

The chain recombines TRBV4-3 with TRBJ1-1; no definite D call. The CDR3 runs to 15 residues. The V and J ends lost 0 bases and 0 bases respectively, with 8 bases between them. Germline assignment: CDR1 LGHNA and CDR2 YSLEER. This CDR3 is CASSQDLGVNTEAFF. The DNA of the CDR3 is TGCGCCAGCAGCCAAGATCTCGGGGTGAACACTGAAGCTTTCTTT.

The genes are TRBV5-6 and TRBJ1-6; weak D call: TRBD1 (5 bases). The V and J ends lost 0 bases and 6 bases respectively, with 10 bases between them. CDR3 size: 15 residues. Germline V CDR1 and CDR2: SGHDT, YYEEEE. In DNA, the CDR3 is TGTGCCAGCAGCTTGGGACAGTTCGGTAATTCACCCCTCCACTTT. Translation gives CASSLGQFGNSPLHF.

The chain combines TRBV27 with TRBJ2-1, with 11 bases lining up with TRBD1. Losses at the gene ends were 3 bases for V and 8 bases for J; bases not matched to a gene: 6. The CDR3 runs to 15 residues. Germline V gene data show CDR1 as MNHEY and CDR2 as SMNVEV (reference sequence). In DNA form, the CDR3 reads TGTGCCAGCAGTTTTTGGACAGGGGGCATCGATGAGCAGTTCTTC. Translated, it gives CASSFWTGGIDEQFF.

For the CDR3, the DNA is TGCGCCAGCAGTTCACGGACAGATGACTATGGCTACACCTTC. Its protein is CASSSRTDDYGYTF. This chain links TRBV23-1 with TRBJ1-2, with D perhaps TRBD1 (6 bases). TRBV23-1 is recorded as an ORF, its role being uncertain. This CDR3 region has 14 residues. Trimming stripped 5 bases from V and 3 bases from J, with 13 bases between.

This sequence joins TRBV12-5 and TRBJ1-1, with a possible D match to TRBD1 (5 bases). With 6 bases removed from V and 9 bases from J, the gap between germline ends came to 17 bases. CDR1 LGHNT and CDR2 FRNRAP come from the germline V gene. CDR3 length: 13 residues. CDR3 nucleotides: TGTGCTAGTGGCCCCGGGGGGTCCATGAAAGCTTTCTTT. Amino acid sequence: CASGPGGSMKAFF.

The V and J genes are TRBV7-6 and TRBJ1-3, with D maybe TRBD1 (5 bases). The CDR3 length is 16 residues. V dropped 8 bases and J dropped 0 bases, with 17 bases sitting between them. Germline CDR1 SGHVS, CDR2 FNYEAQ. The CDR3 DNA reads TGTGCCAGCGGAGAGTTCGGACACAGCTCTGGAAACACCATATATTTT. It translates to CASGEFGHSSGNTIYF.

The gene calls are TRBV20-1 and TRBJ2-5, with 8 bases that match TRBD2. The trim removed 3 bases at V and 5 bases at J, leaving 11 bases unmatched. Germline loops: CDR1 DFQATT, CDR2 SNEGSKA (reference sequence). There are 15 residues in the CDR3. DNA for the CDR3: TGCAGTGCTAGTGGCGCCGGGACTAGATCGGAGACCCAGTACTTC. It yields the protein CSASGAGTRSETQYF.

The rearrangement links TRBV28 to TRBJ2-5; a weak D match, TRBD2 (6 bases). The germline CDR1 and CDR2 sequences are MDHEN and SYDVKM. The CDR3 is made up of 15 amino acids. The V end lost 4 bases, the J end lost 2 bases, and 14 bases lay between the germline ends. This CDR3 reads CASSSGDDPQETQYF. CDR3 nucleotides: TGTGCCAGCAGTTCGGGAGATGATCCTCAAGAGACCCAGTACTTC.